This T cell receptor beta chain stems from a study of blood T cell repertoires in COVID-19. Measured with immunoSEQ multiplex PCR; TCRdb has only the in-frame clones, and not every one. This sample carries about 73,000 clones, approximately 90% of them seen once, and the ten largest clones take under 6.5%. This CDR3 region has 13 residues. Germline V gene lookup returns CDR1 MDHEN and CDR2 SYDVKM. The V segment lost 4 bases and the J segment 7 bases; nucleotides outside the gene matches: 4. The receptor's source is a woman aged 18-35 years with acute or convalescent COVID-19. The chain has TRBV28 and TRBJ1-1; 9 bases fit TRBD1. The specimen sequenced was peripheral blood. The CDR3 DNA sequence: TGTGCCAGCAGTTACCGGACAGGGGTTGAAGCTTTCTTT. Residues: CASSYRTGVEAFF.